The clone carrying this T cell receptor beta chain was seen only once. This entry is derived from a study of blood T cell repertoires in COVID-19. Across the whole study: Spain, Italy and the United States supplied samples that represented acute and convalescent COVID-19.

The protocol was immunoSEQ multiplex PCR, while the TCRdb copy is restricted to in-frame clones and leaves out a portion. This sample has roughly 320,000 clones, with roughly 85% found just once. CDR1 and CDR2 (germline): KGHSH, LQKENI. CDR3 length equals 14 residues. The V end was cut by 3 bases, the J end by 4 bases, with 12 bases between. This receptor was identified in a human donor in a cohort sampled during active COVID-19. The sequenced sample consisted of peripheral blood. The gene calls are TRBV18 and TRBJ1-1; D might be TRBD1 (5 bases). The CDR3 nucleotides are TGTGCCAGCTCACCCAGGCGGGACGGCACTGAAGCTTTCTTT. This gives the protein CASSPRRDGTEAFF. Variable domain in full (rest from reference TRBV18 and TRBJ1-1): NAGVMQNPRHLVRRRGQEARLRCSPMKGHSHVYWYRQLPEEGLKFMVYLQKENIIDESGMPKERFSAEFPKEGPSILRIQQVVRGDSAAYFCASSPRRDGTEAFFGQGTRLTVV.